These 27 T cell receptor beta chains were all obtained from the same sample, sequenced in a study of blood T cell repertoires in COVID-19. The method was immunoSEQ multiplex PCR; TCRdb's version includes in-frame clones alone and lacks a portion of them. The data hold about 140,000 clones, with 70% to 80% observed a single time. The sequenced material came from peripheral blood. These receptors were collected from a woman aged 80 or over with active or convalescent COVID-19.

The chain joins TRBV9 to TRBJ1-2; TRBD1 is a possible D gene (5 bases). The CDR3 consists of 14 residues. Germline CDR1 SGDLS, CDR2 YYNGEE. Deletions cut 0 bases from V and 4 bases from J, with 10 bases between. CDR3 coding DNA: TGTGCCAGCAGCGTAGGGCAGGGAAGCTATGGCTACACCTTC. Translating gives CASSVGQGSYGYTF.

The chain recombines TRBV4-1 with TRBJ2-3; D gene unclear. Germline CDR1 is MGHRA and CDR2 is YSYEKL. V lost 1 base and J lost 1, with 9 bases in between. The CDR3 is made up of 15 amino acids. This chain's CDR3 is CASSQALGRTDTQYF. CDR3 sequence (DNA): TGCGCCAGCAGCCAAGCCCTGGGCCGCACAGATACGCAGTATTTT.

The chain links TRBV7-2 to TRBJ2-7; weak D call: TRBD1 (6 bases). CDR1 is SGHTA, CDR2 FQGNSA, per germline. Trimming stripped 6 bases from V and 2 bases from J, with 14 bases between. The CDR3 is 14 amino acids. The CDR3 is CASRPGAVAYEQYF. The CDR3 DNA reads TGTGCCAGCAGGCCAGGGGCGGTCGCCTACGAGCAGTACTTC.

The genes are TRBV19 and TRBJ1-3; D is uncertain. The V and J ends lost 3 bases and 2 bases respectively, with 8 bases between them. Germline lookup yields CDR1 LNHDA and CDR2 SQIVND (reference sequence). The CDR3 has 14 residues. This CDR3 reads CASSIRRAGNTIYF. In DNA, the CDR3 is TGTGCCAGTAGTATTAGACGGGCTGGAAACACCATATATTTT. Full variable domain (outside the CDR3, taken from reference TRBV19 and TRBJ1-3): DGGITQSPKYLFRKEGQNVTLSCEQNLNHDAMYWYRQDPGQGLRLIYYSQIVNDFQKGDIAEGYSVSREKKESFPLTVTSAQKNPTAFYLCASSIRRAGNTIYFGEGSWLTVV.

The genes are TRBV4-2 and TRBJ1-1, with D hard to call. The CDR3 extends over 20 amino acids. Germline CDR1 is LGHNA and CDR2 is YNFKEQ. V was clipped by 0 bases and J by 4 bases, with 27 bases between them. The CDR3 nucleotides are TGTGCCAGCAGCCAAGATCTGGCGAGGGCCCGGCTCGTTTCCGGCACTGAAGCTTTCTTT. This codes for CASSQDLARARLVSGTEAFF.

This chain joins TRBV5-1 and TRBJ1-1; no clear D gene. V was cut by 4 bases and J by 1 base, with 8 bases left in between. Germline-derived CDR1 and CDR2 are SGHRS and YFSETQ. This CDR3 spans 13 amino acids. The CDR3 DNA reads TGCGCCAGCAGCCCAGGTCCGAACACTGAAGCTTTCTTT. Residues: CASSPGPNTEAFF. Full variable domain (outside the CDR3, taken from reference TRBV5-1 and TRBJ1-1): KAGVTQTPRYLIKTRGQQVTLSCSPISGHRSVSWYQQTPGQGLQFLFEYFSETQRNKGNFPGRFSGRQFSNSRSEMNVSTLELGDSALYLCASSPGPNTEAFFGQGTRLTVV.

The chain couples TRBV30 to TRBJ1-2, with D possibly TRBD1 on 6 matching bases. This CDR3 is built from 13 residues. Trimming left V 1 base short and J 5 bases short, with 11 bases between. Germline CDR1 and CDR2: GTSNPN and SVGIG (reference sequence). CDR3: CAWSEAQGYGYTF. The CDR3 DNA is TGTGCCTGGAGTGAAGCACAGGGTTATGGCTACACCTTC.

The chain couples TRBV5-1 to TRBJ1-2; TRBD1 might be the D (5 bases). Deletions cut 0 bases from V and 0 bases from J, with 6 bases between. Germline CDR1 SGHRS, CDR2 YFSETQ. CDR3 length: 14 residues. The CDR3 sequence is CASSLGQSNYGYTF. CDR3 bases: TGCGCCAGCAGCTTGGGACAGTCTAACTATGGCTACACCTTC.

The chain couples TRBV5-1 to TRBJ2-5; D is unclear. Germline V gene lookup returns CDR1 SGHRS and CDR2 YFSETQ. The CDR3 sequence is 13 residues long. Trimming shortened V by 4 bases and J by 3 bases, and 10 bases separated the two germline ends. This CDR3 is CASSPNLKETQYF. The CDR3 nucleotides read TGCGCCAGCAGCCCGAACTTAAAAGAGACCCAGTACTTC.

The chain joins TRBV18 to TRBJ2-2; D is perhaps TRBD2 (5 bases). The CDR3 consists of 17 residues. The V end was cut by 4 bases, the J end by 3 bases, with 18 bases between. Looked up from germline, CDR1 is KGHSH and CDR2 is LQKENI. For the CDR3, the DNA is TGTGCCAGCTCACTCTTCCCCGGGAACAGCGACACCGGGGAGCTGTTTTTT. This sequence encodes CASSLFPGNSDTGELFF.

This clone was seen a handful of times. Here the CDR3 reads CASSIGPGQSNQPQHF. CDR3 nucleotide sequence: TGTGCCAGTAGTATAGGTCCGGGACAAAGCAATCAGCCCCAGCATTTT. The chain combines TRBV19 with TRBJ1-5; D is possibly TRBD1 (6 bases). Trimming pared 1 base from V and 1 base from J, leaving 11 bases between. This CDR3 comprises 16 residues. Germline assignment: CDR1 LNHDA and CDR2 SQIVND (reference sequence).

Worth noting for this clone: The sample holds other DNA sequences that translate to the same CDR3. This chain uses TRBV5-4 with TRBJ1-1, with D uncertain. Germline loops: CDR1 SGHNT, CDR2 YYREEE (reference sequence). V gave up 0 bases and J gave up 1 base, with 10 bases separating them. The CDR3 runs to 15 residues. The CDR3 here is CASSLARGGNTEAFF. In DNA, the CDR3 is TGTGCCAGCAGCTTGGCCCGGGGAGGGAACACTGAAGCTTTCTTT.

This clone was detected once. The CDR3 sequence: CASSTQGLREKLFF. CDR3 sequence (DNA): TGTGCCAGCAGCACACAGGGGTTAAGGGAAAAACTGTTTTTT. The chain is built from TRBV11-2 and TRBJ1-4; 7 bases match TRBD1. The CDR3 loop spans 14 amino acids. V was pared by 5 bases and J by 8 bases, with 8 bases of the junction left unmatched. The germline V gene encodes CDR1 SGHAT and CDR2 FQNNGV.

This clone was recorded at least ten times. The J gene is TRBJ2-2, the V gene TRBV24-1; a weak D match, TRBD2 (5 bases). Between the trimmed V and J ends, which lost 5 bases and 7 bases, there was a span of 10 bases. Looked up from germline, CDR1 is KGHDR and CDR2 is SFDVKD. CDR3 length: 13 amino acids. CDR3 sequence (DNA): TGTGCCACCAGTGCACTGGCGGGCGGGGAGCTGTTTTTT. This codes for CATSALAGGELFF.

The chain couples TRBV5-5 to TRBJ1-5; possible D gene TRBD1, 5 bases. Trimming pared 0 bases from V and 10 bases from J, leaving 14 bases between. CDR3 length: 14 amino acids. In germline, CDR1 is SGHKS, CDR2 YYEKEE (reference sequence). The CDR3 sequence: CASSLEAGPYPQHF. CDR3 DNA sequence: TGTGCCAGCAGCTTGGAGGCGGGGCCCTATCCCCAGCATTTT.

CDR3 nucleotides: TGCGCCAGCAGCTTGGAGGGGGGGCCGACGACAGATACGCAGTATTTT. Its translation is CASSLEGGPTTDTQYF. The rearrangement links TRBV5-1 to TRBJ2-3, with D tentatively TRBD2 (7 bases). V lost 0 bases and J lost 3, with 14 bases in between. CDR3 length: 16 amino acids. Germline V gene lookup returns CDR1 SGHRS and CDR2 YFSETQ.

The chain joins TRBV4-1 to TRBJ1-4, with D unresolved. The germline V gene has CDR1 MGHRA and CDR2 YSYEKL. The CDR3 is made up of 15 amino acids. The V gene lost 0 bases and the J gene lost 7 bases, with 12 bases spanning the gap. CDR3 coding DNA: TGCGCCAGCAGCCAAGAAGGACTGAGAGGTGAAAAACTGTTTTTT. The encoded protein is CASSQEGLRGEKLFF.

CDR3 sequence: CASSPDTGTGGRSGANVLTF. The CDR3 region has the DNA TGTGCCAGCTCACCAGACACCGGGACAGGGGGCCGCTCTGGGGCCAACGTCCTGACTTTC. The chain is built from TRBV18 and TRBJ2-6, with 12 bases fitting TRBD1. Germline-derived CDR1 and CDR2 are KGHSH and LQKENI. Trimming cost V 2 bases and J 0 bases; bases outside gene matches: 8. This CDR3 region has 20 residues.

This clone was counted between two and nine times. V gene TRBV6-5 combines with J gene TRBJ1-3, with 8 bases matching TRBD1. Losses at the gene ends were 0 bases for V and 2 bases for J; bases not matched to a gene: 3. Germline V gene lookup returns CDR1 MNHEY and CDR2 SVGAGI. The CDR3 spans 16 residues. The DNA for the CDR3 is TGTGCCAGCAGTTACTCGGGCAGGGGGCCTGGAAACACCATATATTTT. It codes for CASSYSGRGPGNTIYF.

The chain has TRBV4-2 and TRBJ2-6, with a tentative D call TRBD2 (6 bases). CDR1 is LGHNA, CDR2 YNFKEQ, per germline. With 4 bases removed from V and 0 bases from J, the gap between germline ends came to 13 bases. The CDR3 runs 17 residues. CDR3 nucleotide sequence: TGTGCCAGCAGCCCAGGAGGGTCCGACTCTGGGGCCAACGTCCTGACTTTC. Translation gives CASSPGGSDSGANVLTF.

With regard to this clone: Other DNA sequences of this sample code for an identical CDR3. The V call is TRBV28, the J call TRBJ1-5; tentative D call: TRBD1 (6 bases). Between the trimmed V and J ends, which lost 6 bases and 6 bases, there was a span of 9 bases. This CDR3 is 12 amino acids long. CDR1 is MDHEN and CDR2 is SYDVKM in the germline V gene. CDR3 residues: CASRTGSQPQHF. CDR3 sequence (DNA): TGTGCCAGCAGAACAGGGAGTCAGCCCCAGCATTTT.

This clone has a single count. The CDR3 here is CASSLGSGLEAFF. The CDR3 DNA is TGTGCCAGCAGCTTAGGATCAGGTCTTGAAGCTTTCTTT. The chain uses TRBV7-2 and TRBJ1-1; no firm D call. The CDR3 has 13 amino acids. The V gene lost 1 base and the J gene lost 7 bases, with 10 bases spanning the gap. Germline V gene sequence: CDR1 SGHTA, CDR2 FQGNSA. The full variable domain, its missing parts supplied by reference TRBV7-2 and TRBJ1-1, is GAGVSQSPSNKVTEKGKDVELRCDPISGHTALYWYRQSLGQGLEFLIYFQGNSAPDKSGLPSDRFSAERTGGSVSTLTIQRTQQEDSAVYLCASSLGSGLEAFFGQGTRLTVV.

The rearrangement joins TRBV5-4 to TRBJ1-1; 9 bases are shared with TRBD1. The CDR3 totals 14 residues. After removal of 6 bases from V and 6 bases from J, the junction contained 9 bases not matched to a gene. Germline V lookup: CDR1 SGHNT, CDR2 YYREEE (reference sequence). The CDR3 sequence is CASNRDRDRAEAFF. The CDR3 nucleotides read TGTGCCAGCAACCGAGACCGGGACAGGGCTGAAGCTTTCTTT.

V gene TRBV27 combines with J gene TRBJ2-2; D gene uncertain. The germline V and J ends were trimmed by 5 bases and 6 bases, with 13 bases remaining between them. CDR3 length: 14 residues. CDR1 is MNHEY, CDR2 SMNVEV, per germline (reference sequence). The CDR3 DNA sequence: TGTGCCAGCAGTCTGTTGACATCCGCCGGGGAGCTGTTTTTT. This gives the protein CASSLLTSAGELFF.

The chain has TRBV7-3 and TRBJ2-1; unclear D gene. V shed 2 bases and J shed 5 bases, with 16 bases lying between them. CDR3 size: 16 residues. The germline gives CDR1 SGHTA, CDR2 FQGTGA. CDR3 in amino acids: CASSLVNVATDNEQFF. The DNA of the CDR3 is TGTGCCAGCAGCTTAGTCAATGTGGCGACTGACAATGAGCAGTTCTTC.

This chain joins TRBV7-3 and TRBJ2-7, with 8 bases that match TRBD2. V shed 5 bases and J 6 bases; nucleotides not matched to a gene: 12. Looked up from germline, CDR1 is SGHTA and CDR2 is FQGTGA. CDR3 length: 15 amino acids. The CDR3 nucleotides are TGTGCCAGCAGCCGGTCCCGGGGACTAGGAGGCGAGCAGTACTTC. Amino acid sequence: CASSRSRGLGGEQYF.

The J gene is TRBJ1-1, the V gene TRBV15, with D perhaps matching TRBD1 (6 bases). Looked up from germline, CDR1 is LNHNV and CDR2 is YYDKDF (reference sequence). V gave up 5 bases and J gave up 4 bases, with 14 bases separating them. The CDR3 spans 14 residues. The CDR3 nucleotides read TGTGCCACCAGCCCCCGACAGGTACTCACTGAAGCTTTCTTT. It encodes CATSPRQVLTEAFF. The full variable domain, rest sourced from reference TRBV15 and TRBJ1-1, is DAMVIQNPRYQVTQFGKPVTLSCSQTLNHNVMYWYQQKSSQAPKLLFHYYDKDFNNEADTPDNFQSRRPNTSFCFLDIRSPGLGDTAMYLCATSPRQVLTEAFFGQGTRLTVV.